This T cell receptor (beta chain) was observed in a study of cytomegalovirus exposure and HLA in healthy donors. Germline lookup yields CDR1 GTSNPN and CDR2 SVGIG (reference sequence). The V and J ends lost 2 bases and 7 bases respectively, with 14 bases between them. The CDR3 loop spans 13 amino acids. The primer mix had 60 Vbeta and 13 Jbeta primers. Assay: immunoSEQ multiplex PCR; the TCRdb copy retains only in-frame clones and omits some. The sample yields 25,000 to 40,000 clones, of which the top ten take up 3.5% to 5.5%. As for this clone: As yet, its antigen is unknown.

Findings of the study overall: Most of the TCR beta V segments (in an earlier analysis) were productive either about 87% or about 30% of the time.

This chain connects TRBV30 to TRBJ1-2; D not resolved. The clonotype originates from a woman between 40 and 50 years old in good health and CMV-seropositive. Source material: PBMCs. DNA of the CDR3: TGTGCCTGGAGTCCACTGGAGGGAAGTGGCTACACCTTC. This gives the protein CAWSPLEGSGYTF.